Here is one TCR beta chain with its context. These data originate in a study of graft-versus-host responses after intestinal transplantation. At the level of the study: Every one of the recipients received anti-thymocyte globulin induction and afterwards took tacrolimus and steroids for roughly three years. General observations from the study: Present in recipient marrow, GvH clones included some that appeared first in ileum or blood. GvH clone levels peaked in circulation, and this peak was associated with early post-transplant HvG declines.

Plates contained roughly 200,000 CFSE-labeled responder cells and roughly 200,000 irradiated, violet-dye-labeled stimulator cells. Responder CD3+CD4+ and CD3+CD8+ cells that were proliferating and CFSE-low were sorted after the reaction. Data came from immunoSEQ multiplex PCR; TCRdb stores just in-frame clones and leaves some out. The sample has approximately 14,000 clones, 25% to 40% seen once. The sequences come from alloreactive CD8+ T cells from a mixed lymphocyte reaction culture, collected before intestinal transplant. Regarding subset: CFSE-low proliferating T cells sorted from roughly six-day pre-transplant mixed lymphocyte reaction (GvH or HvG direction). The TCR originated in a human patient who received an intestinal transplant.

CDR3 sequence reads: CASREPGLAGEQFF. The CDR3, as DNA: TGTGCCAGCAGGGAACCGGGACTAGCGGGTGAGCAGTTCTTC. The chain combines TRBV11-3 with TRBJ2-1; TRBD2 aligns across 12 bases. V shed 6 bases, J shed 9 bases, and the junction held 6 bases outside the gene matches. CDR1 is SGHNT and CDR2 is YENEEA in the germline V gene. The CDR3 is made up of 14 amino acids.